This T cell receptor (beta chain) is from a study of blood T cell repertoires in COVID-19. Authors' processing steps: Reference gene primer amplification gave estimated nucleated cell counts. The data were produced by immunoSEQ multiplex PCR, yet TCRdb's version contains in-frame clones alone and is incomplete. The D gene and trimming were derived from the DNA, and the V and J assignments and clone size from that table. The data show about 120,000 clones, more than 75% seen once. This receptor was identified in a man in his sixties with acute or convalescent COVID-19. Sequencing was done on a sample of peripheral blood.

The CDR3: CASSPRGEGPDTQYF. CDR3 in DNA: TGTGCCAGCAGCCCCCGCGGGGAGGGCCCAGATACGCAGTATTTT. This chain uses TRBV9 with TRBJ2-3, with 7 bases identical to TRBD2. V gave up 4 bases and J gave up 4 bases; unmatched junction bases: 9. Germline lookup yields CDR1 SGDLS and CDR2 YYNGEE. This CDR3 is built from 15 residues.